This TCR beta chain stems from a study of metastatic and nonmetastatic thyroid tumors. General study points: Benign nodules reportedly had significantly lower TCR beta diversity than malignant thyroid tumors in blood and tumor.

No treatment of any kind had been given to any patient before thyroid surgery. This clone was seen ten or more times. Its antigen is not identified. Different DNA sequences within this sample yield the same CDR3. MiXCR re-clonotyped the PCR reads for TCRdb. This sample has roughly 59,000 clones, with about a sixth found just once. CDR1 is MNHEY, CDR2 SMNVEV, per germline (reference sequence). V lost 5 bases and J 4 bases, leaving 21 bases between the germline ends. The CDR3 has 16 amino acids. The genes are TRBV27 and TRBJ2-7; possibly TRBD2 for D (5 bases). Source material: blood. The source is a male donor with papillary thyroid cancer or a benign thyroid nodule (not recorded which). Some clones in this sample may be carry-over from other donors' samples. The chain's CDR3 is CASSEGRRLGSYEQYF. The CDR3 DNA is TGTGCCAGCAGTGAGGGCAGGAGGCTAGGATCGTACGAGCAGTACTTC.